A selection of T cell receptor beta chains follows, all from one sample in a study of human T cells and chemical hapten exposure. Using its own MiXCR run on the RACE reads, TCRdb lists one record per CDR3 protein. Seen here are more than 150,000 distinct CDR3 sequences, 24% observed once, and the top ten hold 2% to 3%. The source was whole blood, collected in connection with sensitization to the hapten diphenylcyclopropenone (DPC). The receptors were gathered from a middle-aged woman with alopecia areata. Some clones in this sample may be carry-over from other donors' samples. CDR3s include the opening cysteine and the closing phenylalanine or tryptophan. Fields, in order: CDR3 protein, CDR3 DNA, D gene, J gene, clone size, V gene. A D gene is named only where the DNA matches it firmly. Only part of the rows carry a size: once, few, many, or a class if the clone is expanded.

CASSRNSATNEKLFF,TGTGCCAGCAGCCGGAATTCCGCAACTAATGAAAAACTGTTTTTT,.,TRBJ1-4,few,TRBV7-9
CASSPWEPAYEQYF,TGCGCCAGCAGCCCATGGGAACCCGCCTACGAGCAGTACTTC,.,TRBJ2-7,.,TRBV5-1
CASSYLAGELNF,TGTGCCAGCAGCTATCTAGCGGGAGAATTGAACTTC,TRBD2,TRBJ2-7,.,TRBV7-2
CASSPLDGTYEQYF,TGTGCCAGCTCACCATTGGACGGAACCTACGAGCAGTACTTC,.,TRBJ2-7,.,TRBV18
CASSVDNTGELFF,TGTGCCAGCAGTGTGGACAACACCGGGGAGCTGTTTTTT,.,TRBJ2-2,.,TRBV6-4
CASSPAFNQETQYF,TGTGCCAGCAGTCCCGCATTCAACCAAGAGACCCAGTACTTC,.,TRBJ2-5,few,TRBV28
CAISTGELGPNYGYTF,TGTGCCATCAGTACAGGGGAGTTGGGGCCTAACTATGGCTACACCTTC,TRBD1,TRBJ1-2,.,TRBV10-3
CSASADVGQFF,TGCAGTGCTAGCGCCGATGTAGGGCAGTTCTTC,.,TRBJ2-1,many,TRBV20-1
CAWGLAGGPSNEQFF,TGTGCCTGGGGACTAGCGGGAGGGCCTAGCAATGAGCAGTTCTTC,TRBD2,TRBJ2-1,few,TRBV30
CASSPQGVPYSYEQYF,TGTGCCAGCAGCCCCCAGGGGGTCCCGTACTCCTACGAGCAGTACTTC,TRBD1,TRBJ2-7,.,TRBV3-1
CSAREDRGYQETQYF,TGCAGTGCTAGAGAGGACAGGGGATACCAAGAGACCCAGTACTTC,TRBD1,TRBJ2-5,.,TRBV20-1
CASSTYRAGGKTSTDTQYF,TGTGCCAGCAGCACTTACCGAGCGGGAGGCAAGACTAGCACAGATACGCAGTATTTT,TRBD2,TRBJ2-3,.,TRBV12-3/TRBV12-4
CASSRFGRNTDTQYF,TGTGCCAGCAGCCGCTTTGGGCGGAACACAGATACGCAGTATTTT,.,TRBJ2-3,.,TRBV11-3
CASSYSPGMGEQYF,TGTGCCAGCAGTTACTCGCCAGGAATGGGGGAGCAGTACTTC,.,TRBJ2-7,.,TRBV6-2/TRBV6-3
CASSFVGVSYNEQFF,TGTGCCAGCAGTTTCGTCGGAGTTTCCTACAATGAGCAGTTCTTC,.,TRBJ2-1,few,TRBV27
CASSPQGSSDQPQHF,TGTGCCAGCTCGCCACAGGGCAGCTCGGATCAGCCCCAGCATTTT,.,TRBJ1-5,few,TRBV18
CASSVGINYEQYF,TGTGCCAGCAGCGTCGGGATCAACTACGAGCAGTACTTC,.,TRBJ2-7,.,TRBV9
CSPSRDNKYF,TGCAGCCCAAGTCGGGACAATAAGTACTTC,.,TRBJ2-7,.,TRBV29-1
CASSEGQGVGQPQHF,TGCGCCAGCAGCGAGGGACAGGGGGTCGGTCAGCCCCAGCATTTT,TRBD1,TRBJ1-5,few,TRBV5-1
CSARAPQGNQETQYF,TGCAGTGCTAGAGCCCCACAGGGTAACCAAGAGACCCAGTACTTC,.,TRBJ2-5,.,TRBV20-1
CASSHSGRSNQPQHF,TGTGCCAGCAGCCACTCAGGGCGGAGCAATCAGCCCCAGCATTTT,.,TRBJ1-5,few,TRBV6-5
CASSQDLGQSSSGANVLTF,TGCGCCAGCAGCCAAGACCTAGGACAGTCGTCGTCTGGGGCCAACGTCCTGACTTTC,.,TRBJ2-6,few,TRBV4-3
CATSREGPPSIYNEQFF,TGTGCCACCAGCAGAGAGGGACCCCCCTCGATCTACAATGAGCAGTTCTTC,.,TRBJ2-1,.,TRBV15
CSVSDRAGELFF,TGCAGCGTATCTGACAGGGCTGGGGAGCTGTTTTTT,TRBD1,TRBJ2-2,few,TRBV29-1
CASRPGAGTEAFF,TGTGCCAGCCGCCCGGGAGCGGGCACTGAAGCTTTCTTT,.,TRBJ1-1,.,TRBV7-2
CANREEGAREQYF,TGTGCCAACAGGGAGGAGGGGGCTCGGGAGCAGTACTTC,.,TRBJ2-7,few,TRBV10-3
CASSQGTGEREKLFF,TGTGCCAGCAGCCAAGGAACAGGGGAGCGGGAAAAACTGTTTTTT,TRBD1,TRBJ1-4,few,TRBV4-2
CSATAREAATDTQYF,TGCAGTGCTACGGCGCGGGAGGCAGCCACAGATACGCAGTATTTT,TRBD2,TRBJ2-3,few,TRBV20-1
CASSLEGNSNQPQHF,TGCGCCAGCAGCTTGGAAGGGAATAGCAATCAGCCCCAGCATTTT,.,TRBJ1-5,few,TRBV5-1
CASSLTANYGYTF,TGTGCCAGCAGCCTAACAGCTAACTATGGCTACACCTTC,.,TRBJ1-2,.,TRBV9
CSAGTGSSGANVLTF,TGCAGCGCCGGGACAGGGAGTTCTGGGGCCAACGTCCTGACTTTC,TRBD1,TRBJ2-6,.,TRBV29-1
CASSQAGYTDTQYF,TGCGCCAGCAGCCAAGCGGGGTACACAGATACGCAGTATTTT,.,TRBJ2-3,many,TRBV4-3
CASSPGQGAQGANVLTF,TGTGCCAGCAGCCCGGGACAGGGGGCGCAAGGGGCCAACGTCCTGACTTTC,TRBD1,TRBJ2-6,few,TRBV7-9
CASSLAGARGDTQYF,TGCGCCAGCAGCTTGGCTGGGGCGCGCGGAGATACGCAGTATTTT,.,TRBJ2-3,few,TRBV5-1
CASSYSGTGTGETQYF,TGTGCCAGCAGTTATTCCGGGACAGGGACGGGAGAGACCCAGTACTTC,TRBD1,TRBJ2-5,few,TRBV6-5
CASSQEPGHTEAFF,TGTGCCAGCAGCCAAGAGCCGGGACACACTGAAGCTTTCTTT,.,TRBJ1-1,many,TRBV7-2
CASRAGGDTDTQYF,TGTGCCAGCCGAGCGGGAGGTGACACAGATACGCAGTATTTT,TRBD2,TRBJ2-3,many,TRBV6-4
CASSLGQGVGAQYF,TGTGCCAGCAGCTTGGGCCAGGGGGTCGGCGCGCAGTACTTC,TRBD1,TRBJ2-7,many,TRBV11-2
CASSLGDGEQYF,TGTGCCAGCAGTTTAGGGGACGGCGAGCAGTACTTC,.,TRBJ2-7,.,TRBV28
CASSLVVGVAGSSRELFF,TGTGCCAGCAGCTTAGTCGTGGGGGTAGCGGGATCTTCCCGGGAGCTGTTTTTT,TRBD2,TRBJ2-2,.,TRBV7-2
CSARVGRGRTDTQYF,TGCAGTGCTAGAGTGGGTCGGGGGCGCACAGATACGCAGTATTTT,.,TRBJ2-3,.,TRBV20-1
CASSNHQDQYF,TGTGCCAGCAGTAACCATCAAGACCAGTACTTC,.,TRBJ2-5,once,TRBV6-2/TRBV6-3
CALGGGYEQYF,TGTGCCCTCGGCGGTGGGTACGAGCAGTACTTC,.,TRBJ2-7,.,TRBV10-3
CASSEGDFHYEQYF,TGTGCCAGCTCCGAGGGGGACTTCCACTACGAGCAGTACTTC,.,TRBJ2-7,few,TRBV5-6
CASSLGPANQPQHF,TGCGCCAGCAGCTTGGGGCCGGCGAATCAGCCCCAGCATTTT,.,TRBJ1-5,few,TRBV5-1
CASSKQGRDEQFF,TGTGCCAGCAGCAAACAGGGTCGCGATGAGCAGTTCTTC,.,TRBJ2-1,many,TRBV5-5
CASSLGGLEAFF,TGTGCCAGCAGCTTAGGGGGGCTTGAAGCTTTCTTT,.,TRBJ1-1,.,TRBV7-2
CAWSVLGQGAYGYTF,TGTGCCTGGAGTGTACTGGGACAGGGGGCCTATGGCTACACCTTC,TRBD1,TRBJ1-2,few,TRBV30
CATSDGSDRIQETQYF,TGTGCCACCAGTGATGGATCAGACAGGATACAAGAGACCCAGTACTTC,.,TRBJ2-5,.,TRBV24-1
CARTAGSTEAFF,TGTGCCAGGACGGCAGGCAGCACTGAAGCTTTCTTT,.,TRBJ1-1,few,TRBV27
CASSYSGPSTDTQYF,TGTGCCAGCAGTTACTCGGGACCCAGCACAGATACGCAGTATTTT,.,TRBJ2-3,.,TRBV6-5
CASRRTTGELFF,TGTGCCAGCAGACGTACAACCGGGGAGCTGTTTTTT,.,TRBJ2-2,few,TRBV28
CSALAGGPFGTQYF,TGCAGTGCGTTAGCGGGAGGGCCTTTTGGTACGCAGTATTTT,TRBD2,TRBJ2-3,few,TRBV20-1
CAWSVLATYNEQFF,TGTGCCTGGAGTGTACTAGCGACCTACAATGAGCAGTTCTTC,TRBD2,TRBJ2-1,.,TRBV30
CASSAGVGYEQYF,TGTGCCAGCAGCGCTGGTGTGGGTTACGAGCAGTACTTC,.,TRBJ2-7,.,TRBV9
CASSQDTGVNTEAFF,TGCGCCAGCAGCCAAGATACGGGGGTGAACACTGAAGCTTTCTTT,.,TRBJ1-1,few,TRBV4-1
CATSDLRSFTDTQYF,TGTGCCACCAGTGATTTGCGTTCTTTTACAGATACGCAGTATTTT,.,TRBJ2-3,.,TRBV24-1
CASSFGDSTDTQYF,TGCGCCAGCAGCTTCGGCGATAGCACAGATACGCAGTATTTT,.,TRBJ2-3,once,TRBV5-1
CASSPDREYGYTF,TGTGCCAGCAGCCCAGACAGGGAATATGGCTACACCTTC,TRBD1,TRBJ1-2,.,TRBV7-2
CATSDHRDGGNEQFF,TGTGCCACCAGTGATCACAGGGATGGCGGTAATGAGCAGTTCTTC,.,TRBJ2-1,few,TRBV24-1